This note documents a single T cell receptor (beta chain) sequence. This clone counts as medium-sized (0.01 to 0.1%). Its antigen specificity is not known. No base qualities exist here, and no much larger clone lies one base off it. The data were obtained in a study of metastatic and nonmetastatic thyroid tumors (dated by TCRdb to 2018 to 2021). Regarding the complete study: For patients with malignant and with benign thyroid disease, the researchers compared repertoires between peripheral blood samples and tumor or nodule tissue samples. General conclusions and limits of the study: In both blood and tumor samples, TCR beta diversity was reported to be significantly higher in malignant tumors than in benign nodules.

Its CDR3 holds 13 amino acids, cysteine through phenylalanine. The entry retains the CDR3 DNA only, 39 bases that are in frame from base 1. CDR1 KGHDR and CDR2 SFDVKD are derived from the germline V gene. Cut back by 5 bases and 3 bases, the V and J ends lie 10 bases apart. The library was built by means of PCR. TCRdb lists the instrument as Illumina HiSeq 4000. High-throughput sequencing was used to profile the TCR beta-chain CDR3 region of each patient. As for the authors' bioinformatics: The researchers built a classifier to tell apart papillary thyroid cancer patients with distant metastasis, based on CDR3 differences among clinicopathological groups. Repertoire diversity was assessed with the Shannon index, and tumor-blood repertoire similarity with the Morisita-Horn index. The public reads were reprocessed in TCRdb via fastp at Q25 and MiXCR, keeping in-frame beta chains. TCRdb's processing, not the study's, gives the V and J calls here. The sample has about 13,000 clones on record, around 25% of them singletons. Of the sample, approximately 12% is held by the ten largest clones.

Before undergoing thyroid surgery, none of the patients had been given any kind of treatment. Using T-cell receptor beta sequencing, the researchers looked back retrospectively at clinical samples from patients, gathered between about 2012 and 2018. This clonotype was obtained from a female donor with papillary thyroid cancer or a benign thyroid nodule (not recorded which). Some clones in this sample may be carry-over from other donors' samples. What was sequenced was adjacent normal tissue. The V gene is TRBV24-1 and the J gene is TRBJ2-7; the D gene cannot be resolved reliably. Read as DNA, the sequence is TGTGCCACCAGTGCAGAATCCAACTACGAGCAGTACTTC. The encoded protein is CATSAESNYEQYF.